This TCR beta chain comes out of a study of cytomegalovirus exposure and HLA in healthy donors. Study overall: Earlier, approximately 110 million unique TCR beta sequences were recovered from roughly 170 million T cells by an analysis. Findings and limits, study-wide: Trimming of TCR beta V- and J-genes showed a link, identified in a later analysis, to a missense DCLRE1C variant.

PCR amplification relied on 60 Vbeta primers (plus 13 Jbeta primers). Profiling relied on immunoSEQ multiplex PCR, and the TCRdb table lists in-frame clones only, not all of them. The data hold about 150,000 clones, with 84% observed a single time. In regard to this clone: Its antigen is not identified.

This CDR3 has 14 amino acids. Trimming removed 1 base from V and 4 bases from J; junction bases left unmatched: 4. The V gene's germline CDR1 is MDHEN and CDR2 SYDVKM. Specimen: PBMCs. The gene calls are TRBV28 and TRBJ2-7; 7 nucleotides line up with TRBD1. The origin of this receptor is a man younger than 30 in good health and CMV-seronegative. The CDR3 DNA sequence: TGTGCCAGCAGTTTATCGGGACAGATGTACGAGCAGTACTTC. Translated: CASSLSGQMYEQYF.